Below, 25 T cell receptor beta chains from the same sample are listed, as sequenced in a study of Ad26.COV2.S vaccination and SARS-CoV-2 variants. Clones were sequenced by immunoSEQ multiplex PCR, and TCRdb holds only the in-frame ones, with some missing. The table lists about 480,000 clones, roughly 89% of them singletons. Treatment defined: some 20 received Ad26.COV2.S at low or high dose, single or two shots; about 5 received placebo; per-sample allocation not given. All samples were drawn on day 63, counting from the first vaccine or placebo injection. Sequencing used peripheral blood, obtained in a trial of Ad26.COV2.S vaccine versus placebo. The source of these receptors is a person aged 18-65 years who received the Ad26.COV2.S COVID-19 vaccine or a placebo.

CDR3 DNA sequence: TGTGCCAGCAGCTTGGAGGTGGTGGGCTCAGGGACTGAAGCTTTCTTT. Translating it yields CASSLEVVGSGTEAFF. The chain joins TRBV5-5 to TRBJ1-1, with D maybe TRBD1 (5 bases). The CDR3 is made up of 16 amino acids. V shed 0 bases and J shed 5 bases, with 17 bases lying between them. Germline V gives CDR1 SGHKS, CDR2 YYEKEE (reference sequence).

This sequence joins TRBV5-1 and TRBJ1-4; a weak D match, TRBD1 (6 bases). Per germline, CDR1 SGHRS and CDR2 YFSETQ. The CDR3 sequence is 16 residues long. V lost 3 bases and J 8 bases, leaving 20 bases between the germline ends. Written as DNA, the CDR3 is TGCGCCAGCAGCTCCGGTTCTGGGACATTGTTAGAAAAACTGTTTTTT. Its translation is CASSSGSGTLLEKLFF.

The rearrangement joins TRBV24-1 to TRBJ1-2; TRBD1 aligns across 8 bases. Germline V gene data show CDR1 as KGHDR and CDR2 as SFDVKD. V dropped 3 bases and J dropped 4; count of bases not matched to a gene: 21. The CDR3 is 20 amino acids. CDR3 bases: TGTGCCACCAGTGATAGTGTTGGACAGGGTGGAACCGTACCTTTCTATGGCTACACCTTC. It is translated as CATSDSVGQGGTVPFYGYTF.

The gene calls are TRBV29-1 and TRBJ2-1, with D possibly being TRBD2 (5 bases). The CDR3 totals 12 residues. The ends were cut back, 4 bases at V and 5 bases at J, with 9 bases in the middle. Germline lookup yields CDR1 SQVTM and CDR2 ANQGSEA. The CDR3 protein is CSVAERNNEQFF. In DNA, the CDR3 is TGCAGCGTTGCGGAGCGGAACAATGAGCAGTTCTTC.

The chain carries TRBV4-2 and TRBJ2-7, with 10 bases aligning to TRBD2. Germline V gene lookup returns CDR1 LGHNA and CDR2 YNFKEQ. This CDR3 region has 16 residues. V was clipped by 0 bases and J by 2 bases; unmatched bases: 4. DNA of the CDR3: TGTGCCAGCAGCCAAGACCTAGCGGGAGCTCCCTACGAGCAGTACTTC. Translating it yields CASSQDLAGAPYEQYF.

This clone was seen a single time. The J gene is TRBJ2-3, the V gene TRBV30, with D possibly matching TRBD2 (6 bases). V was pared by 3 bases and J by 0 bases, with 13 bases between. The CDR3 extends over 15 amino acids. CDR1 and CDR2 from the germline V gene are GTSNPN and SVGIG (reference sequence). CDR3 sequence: CAWSSVGGSTDTQYF. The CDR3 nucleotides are TGTGCCTGGAGCTCCGTCGGGGGAAGCACAGATACGCAGTATTTT.

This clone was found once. CDR3 in amino acids: CASRGSSWAYEQYF. Here the CDR3 DNA reads TGTGCCAGCAGGGGGTCTAGTTGGGCTTACGAGCAGTACTTC. The chain combines TRBV11-2 with TRBJ2-7; no clear D. Trimming removed 6 bases at V and 4 bases at J, with 16 bases between. CDR1 and CDR2 from the germline V gene are SGHAT and FQNNGV. There are 14 residues in the CDR3.

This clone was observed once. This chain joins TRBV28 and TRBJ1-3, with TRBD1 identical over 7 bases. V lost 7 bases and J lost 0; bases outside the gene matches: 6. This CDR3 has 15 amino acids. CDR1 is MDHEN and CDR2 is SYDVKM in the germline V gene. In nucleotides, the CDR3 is TGTGCCAGCACTAGGGAGGGGGCCTCTGGAAACACCATATATTTT. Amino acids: CASTREGASGNTIYF.

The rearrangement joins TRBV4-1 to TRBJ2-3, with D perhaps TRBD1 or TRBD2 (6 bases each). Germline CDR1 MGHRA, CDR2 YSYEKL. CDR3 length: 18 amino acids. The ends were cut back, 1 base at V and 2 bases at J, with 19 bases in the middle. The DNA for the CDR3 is TGCGCCAGCAGCCAAGGGGGGGAACAGGGAAAGTACACAGATACGCAGTATTTT. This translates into CASSQGGEQGKYTDTQYF.

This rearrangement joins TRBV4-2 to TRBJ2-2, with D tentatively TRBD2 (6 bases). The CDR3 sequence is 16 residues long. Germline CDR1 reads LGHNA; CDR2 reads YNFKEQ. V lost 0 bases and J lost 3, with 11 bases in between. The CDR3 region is CASSQDPSADTGELFF. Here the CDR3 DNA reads TGTGCCAGCAGCCAAGATCCTAGCGCGGACACCGGGGAGCTGTTTTTT.

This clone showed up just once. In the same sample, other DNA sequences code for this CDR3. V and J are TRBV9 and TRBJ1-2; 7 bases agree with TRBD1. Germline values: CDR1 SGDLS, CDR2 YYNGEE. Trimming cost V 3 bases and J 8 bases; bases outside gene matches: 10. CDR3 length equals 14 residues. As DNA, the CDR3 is TGTGCCAGCAGCGCGGGAGACAGGGTGAGGGGCTACACCTTC. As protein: CASSAGDRVRGYTF. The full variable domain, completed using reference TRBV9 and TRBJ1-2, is DSGVTQTPKHLITATGQRVTLRCSPRSGDLSVYWYQQSLDQGLQFLIQYYNGEERAKGNILERFSAQQFPDLHSELNLSSLELGDSALYFCASSAGDRVRGYTFGSGTRLTVV.

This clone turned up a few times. The CDR3 loop reads CASRPGQLPGELFF. CDR3 coding DNA: TGTGCCAGCAGGCCGGGACAGCTTCCCGGGGAGCTGTTTTTT. The rearrangement links TRBV28 to TRBJ2-2; the match to TRBD1 covers 7 bases. The CDR3 is 14 amino acids. Germline V gene data show CDR1 as MDHEN and CDR2 as SYDVKM. V was clipped by 6 bases and J by 6 bases; unmatched bases: 7.

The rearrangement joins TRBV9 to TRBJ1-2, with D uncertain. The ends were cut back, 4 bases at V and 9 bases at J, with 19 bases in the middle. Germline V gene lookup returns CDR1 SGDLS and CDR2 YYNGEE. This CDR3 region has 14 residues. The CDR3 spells CASSFKGEDVSYTF. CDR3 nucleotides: TGTGCCAGCAGCTTTAAGGGTGAGGATGTCAGCTACACCTTC.

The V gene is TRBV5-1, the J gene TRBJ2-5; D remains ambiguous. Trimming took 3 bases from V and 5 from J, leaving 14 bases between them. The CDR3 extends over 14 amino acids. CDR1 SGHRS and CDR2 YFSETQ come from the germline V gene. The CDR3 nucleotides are TGCGCCAGCAGCTACGGACGGTCTAGGGAGACCCAGTACTTC. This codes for CASSYGRSRETQYF.

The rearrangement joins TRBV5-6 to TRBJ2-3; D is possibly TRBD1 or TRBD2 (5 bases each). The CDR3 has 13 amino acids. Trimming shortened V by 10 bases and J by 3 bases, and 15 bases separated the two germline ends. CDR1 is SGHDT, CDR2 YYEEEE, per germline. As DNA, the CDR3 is TGTGCCTGGGGGATGGCGGGTACAGATACGCAGTATTTT. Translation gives CAWGMAGTDTQYF.

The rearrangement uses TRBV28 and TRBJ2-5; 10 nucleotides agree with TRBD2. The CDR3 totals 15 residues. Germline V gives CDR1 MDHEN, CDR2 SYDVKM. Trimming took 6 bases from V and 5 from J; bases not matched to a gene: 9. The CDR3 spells CASRSLAGVWETQYF. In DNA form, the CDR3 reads TGTGCCAGCAGAAGCCTAGCGGGAGTGTGGGAGACCCAGTACTTC.

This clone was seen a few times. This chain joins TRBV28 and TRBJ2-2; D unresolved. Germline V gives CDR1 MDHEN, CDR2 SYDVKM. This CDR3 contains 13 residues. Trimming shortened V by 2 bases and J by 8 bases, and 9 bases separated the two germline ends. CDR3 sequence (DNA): TGTGCCAGCAGTTTAAGGGCTCGTGGGGAGCTGTTTTTT. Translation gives CASSLRARGELFF.

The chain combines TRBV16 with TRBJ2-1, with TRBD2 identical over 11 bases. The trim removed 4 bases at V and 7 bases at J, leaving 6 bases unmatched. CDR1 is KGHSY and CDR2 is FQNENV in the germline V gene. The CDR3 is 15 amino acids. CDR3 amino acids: CASSPTSGRGNEQFF. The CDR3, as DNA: TGTGCCAGCAGCCCCACTAGCGGGAGAGGTAATGAGCAGTTCTTC.

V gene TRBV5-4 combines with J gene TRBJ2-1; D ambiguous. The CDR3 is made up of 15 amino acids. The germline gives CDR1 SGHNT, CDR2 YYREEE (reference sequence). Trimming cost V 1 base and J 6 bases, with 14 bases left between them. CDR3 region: CASSLTGRQTNEQFF. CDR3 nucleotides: TGTGCCAGCAGCTTGACCGGGCGGCAAACCAATGAGCAGTTCTTC.

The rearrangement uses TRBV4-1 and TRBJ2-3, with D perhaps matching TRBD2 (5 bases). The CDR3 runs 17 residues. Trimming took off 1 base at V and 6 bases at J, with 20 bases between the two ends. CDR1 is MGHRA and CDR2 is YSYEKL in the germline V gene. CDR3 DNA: TGCGCCAGCAGCCAAGCGGTGCAGAGCGGAGCAAGTGATACGCAGTATTTT. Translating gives CASSQAVQSGASDTQYF.

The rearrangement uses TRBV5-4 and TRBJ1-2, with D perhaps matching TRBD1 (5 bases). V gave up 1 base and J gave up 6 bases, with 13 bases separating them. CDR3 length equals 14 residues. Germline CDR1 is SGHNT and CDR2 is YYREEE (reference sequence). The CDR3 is CASSLNQGLDGYTF. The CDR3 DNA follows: TGTGCCAGCAGCTTGAACCAGGGCCTTGATGGCTACACCTTC.

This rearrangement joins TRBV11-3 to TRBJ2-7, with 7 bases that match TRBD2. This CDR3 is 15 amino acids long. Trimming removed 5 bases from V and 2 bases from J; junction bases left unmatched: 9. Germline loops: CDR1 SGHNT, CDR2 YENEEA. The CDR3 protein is CASSRGGANPYEQYF. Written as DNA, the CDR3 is TGTGCCAGCAGCAGGGGAGGGGCCAATCCCTACGAGCAGTACTTC.

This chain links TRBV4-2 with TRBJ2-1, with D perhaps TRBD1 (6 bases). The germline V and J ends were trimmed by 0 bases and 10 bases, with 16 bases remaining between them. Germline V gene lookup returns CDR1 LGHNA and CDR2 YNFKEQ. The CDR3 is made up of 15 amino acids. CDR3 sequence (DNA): TGTGCCAGCAGCCAAGATCCGGGCCAGGGGTTCGAGCAGTTCTTC. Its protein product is CASSQDPGQGFEQFF.

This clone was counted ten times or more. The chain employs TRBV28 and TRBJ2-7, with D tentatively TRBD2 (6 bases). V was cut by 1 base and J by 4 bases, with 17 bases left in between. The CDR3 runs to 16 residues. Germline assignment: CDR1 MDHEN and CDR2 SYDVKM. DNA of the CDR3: TGTGCCAGCAGTTTATCGCGGCGGGGACCCCTTTACGAGCAGTACTTC. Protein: CASSLSRRGPLYEQYF.

The CDR3 loop reads CASNGQGLPYEQYF. CDR3 bases: TGTGCCAGCAACGGACAGGGGCTCCCCTACGAGCAGTACTTC. The gene calls are TRBV27 and TRBJ2-7; 9 nucleotides align to TRBD1. CDR3 size: 14 residues. Germline V gives CDR1 MNHEY, CDR2 SMNVEV (reference sequence). V shed 7 bases and J 2 bases; nucleotides not matched to a gene: 6.